Listed below are T cell receptor beta chains from one sample, sequenced in a study of CD8+ T cells in alopecia areata. The assay was immunoSEQ multiplex PCR, and TCRdb's table has in-frame clones only and misses some. The data hold approximately 180,000 clones, with 58% observed a single time. The input for sequencing was CD4+ T cells sorted from blood, taken around week 55, from a patient treated with tofacitinib. Receptors were obtained from a human donor with alopecia areata. The CDR3 runs from the conserved cysteine through the conserved F or W. A D gene is named only where the DNA matches it firmly. Expanded clones are given a class, and other clones once, few, many or no size at all.

clone_size,d_call,v_call,j_call,cdr3_nt,cdr3_aa
NA,TRBD1,TRBV7-8,TRBJ2-5,TGTGCCAGCAGCCCGCCGGGACAGCAAGAGACCCAGTACTTC,CASSPPGQQETQYF
few,TRBD2,TRBV23-1,TRBJ2-1,TGCGCCAGCACCCAACCACCGGGACTAGCGTACAATGAGCAGTTCTTC,CASTQPPGLAYNEQFF
NA,TRBD1,TRBV29-1,TRBJ1-2,TGCAGCGTCGCACCGGACAGGGCCGATGGCTACACCTTC,CSVAPDRADGYTF
NA,TRBD2,TRBV11-2,TRBJ2-1,TGTGCCAGCAGCCGACGGGATTTGGTAGCGGGGTTGAATGAGCAGTTCTTC,CASSRRDLVAGLNEQFF
medium-sized,NA,TRBV2,TRBJ1-1,TGTGCCAGCAGTGAACTGGAGAACACTGAAGCTTTCTTT,CASSELENTEAFF
NA,NA,TRBV30,TRBJ2-1,TGTGCCTGGGCACGACTTGCTACCTACAATGAGCAGTTCTTC,CAWARLATYNEQFF
NA,NA,TRBV7-9,TRBJ2-3,TGTGCCAGCTCAGGCAATACAGGACCCACAGATACGCAGTATTTT,CASSGNTGPTDTQYF
NA,NA,TRBV6-6,TRBJ2-5,TGTGCCAGCAGTTCCCGAGAGACCCAGTACTTC,CASSSRETQYF
NA,NA,TRBV7-9,TRBJ1-6,TGTGCCAGCAGCTCTAACAGGGCCCCCCATTCACCCCTCCACTTT,CASSSNRAPHSPLHF
NA,NA,TRBV5-1,TRBJ1-1,TGCGCCAGCAGCCCCTCCCCAAACGCTAACACTGAAGCTTTCTTT,CASSPSPNANTEAFF
once,TRBD2,TRBV29-1,TRBJ2-3,TGCAGCGTTGAATCTAGCGGGGGTATGGCAGATACGCAGTATTTT,CSVESSGGMADTQYF
few,NA,TRBV6-5,TRBJ1-2,TGTGCCAGCGCCAAGGGGGGCGACTATGGCTACACCTTC,CASAKGGDYGYTF
NA,TRBD1,TRBV15,TRBJ2-2,TGTGCCACCAGCAGGGCCGGGACAGCGAACACCGGGGAGCTGTTTTTT,CATSRAGTANTGELFF
NA,NA,TRBV30,TRBJ1-2,TGTGCCTGGAGTTATTGGGACTATGGCTACACCTTC,CAWSYWDYGYTF
NA,NA,TRBV21-1,TRBJ2-7,TGTGCCAGCAGCAAACGTTTCCTCTTCAGCGGGGTTGCCTACGAGCAGTACTTC,CASSKRFLFSGVAYEQYF
NA,TRBD1,TRBV10-2,TRBJ2-6,TGCGCCAGCAGTCCGCCGGGACAGGGGGCGCGAGGGGCCAACGTCCTGACTTTC,CASSPPGQGARGANVLTF
NA,NA,TRBV5-1,TRBJ2-7,TGCGCCAGCAGCTTGGACAACACAAACTCCTACGAGCAGTACTTC,CASSLDNTNSYEQYF
few,NA,TRBV19,TRBJ1-1,TGTGCCAGTAGTGCGTACATCAGCGGGGGGAACACTGAAGCTTTCTTT,CASSAYISGGNTEAFF
NA,NA,TRBV5-1,TRBJ2-7,TGCGCCAGCAGCTTGGAAGGGAGAGGTGACGAGCAGTACTTC,CASSLEGRGDEQYF
NA,NA,TRBV2,TRBJ1-1,TGTGCCAGCAGTGAATCGGAGATGAACACTGAAGCTTTCTTT,CASSESEMNTEAFF
NA,TRBD1,TRBV4-1,TRBJ1-2,TGCGCCAGCAGCCTTCTCAGGACAGGGACTAGAGATGGCTACACCTTC,CASSLLRTGTRDGYTF
NA,TRBD1,TRBV29-1,TRBJ2-4,TGCAGCGTGGGGGACAGGCTAGGAAAAAACATTCAGTACTTC,CSVGDRLGKNIQYF
many,NA,TRBV11-2,TRBJ1-5,TGTGCCAGCAGCGGATCTGGGCAAGGCAATCAGCCCCAGCATTTT,CASSGSGQGNQPQHF
few,NA,TRBV2,TRBJ2-2,TGTGCCAGCAGCCTCGGACCCCTAGGGACCGGGGAGCTGTTTTTT,CASSLGPLGTGELFF
NA,NA,TRBV29-1,TRBJ2-5,TGCAGCGTCTCCCAGGGATTACAAGAGACCCAGTACTTC,CSVSQGLQETQYF
NA,NA,TRBV5-6,TRBJ2-7,TGTGCCAGCAGCTTCACCGGACAGTTGGGCGAGCAGTACTTC,CASSFTGQLGEQYF
few,NA,TRBV30,TRBJ2-3,TGTGCCTGGAGGGCACTTAGCTCCGGCCCCGATACGCAGTATTTT,CAWRALSSGPDTQYF
NA,TRBD1,TRBV10-3,TRBJ2-5,TGTGCCATCAGACCGGGACAGCAAGAGACCCAGTACTTC,CAIRPGQQETQYF